The 5 T cell receptor beta chains given below trace back to one sample, sequenced in a study of response to subunit inactivated influenza vaccine. TCRdb ran MiXCR on the RT-PCR reads and lists one entry per CDR3 protein. The data show roughly 500,000 distinct CDR3 sequences, about 15% seen once. Sequencing was performed on CD4+ T cells sorted from PBMCs, taken roughly 24 months after vaccination. These receptors were taken from a man between 50 and 75 years old who received an inactivated influenza vaccine.

This clonotype has only a few counts. The CDR3 region is CASSPESAANEQFF. As DNA, the CDR3 is TGTGCCAGCAGCCCAGAAAGTGCGGCCAATGAGCAGTTCTTC. This chain joins TRBV7-6 and TRBJ2-1; no reliable D call. CDR1 and CDR2 (germline): SGHVS, FNYEAQ. Trimming removed 5 bases at V and 6 bases at J, with 14 bases between. The CDR3 is 14 residues long.

In this sample, this clonotype turned up many times. The J gene is TRBJ2-2, the V gene TRBV7-2, with 8 bases identical to TRBD1. V was clipped by 3 bases and J by 5 bases; unmatched bases: 5. The germline CDR1 and CDR2 sequences are SGHTA and FQGNSA. The CDR3 has 15 amino acids. The CDR3 DNA is TGTGCCAGCAGCTTTTGGACAGGGCGGACCGGGGAGCTGTTTTTT. It specifies CASSFWTGRTGELFF.

This chain connects TRBV6-2 or TRBV6-3 to TRBJ2-3; 7 bases are a match to TRBD2. The CDR3 is made up of 14 amino acids. Germline V gene lookup returns CDR1 MNHEY and CDR2 SVGEGT. V trimming: 5 bases; J trimming: 13 bases; junction bases outside the gene matches: 15. DNA for the CDR3: TGTGCCAGCAGTCCACTAGCGAGATTTAGCCCGAAGTATTTT. Translated, it gives CASSPLARFSPKYF.

This clonotype was counted a few times. The chain carries TRBV20-1 and TRBJ2-1, with 14 nucleotides matching TRBD2. V lost 6 bases and J lost 3; bases outside the gene matches: 7. Germline V CDR1 and CDR2: DFQATT, SNEGSKA (reference sequence). There are 16 residues in the CDR3. CDR3: CSATGLAGANYNEQFF. CDR3 DNA sequence: TGCAGTGCAACGGGACTAGCGGGAGCTAACTACAATGAGCAGTTCTTC.

This clonotype has more than one count but fewer than ten. The gene calls are TRBV5-1 and TRBJ2-7; D is possibly TRBD1 or TRBD2 (5 bases each). This CDR3 is built from 13 residues. V was cut by 4 bases and J by 6 bases, with 14 bases left in between. CDR1 and CDR2 (germline): SGHRS, YFSETQ. As DNA, the CDR3 is TGCGCCAGCAGCACCCGGGGTGGGGCCGAGCAGTACTTC. Translating it yields CASSTRGGAEQYF.